Listed below are T cell receptor beta chains from one sample, sequenced in a study of OX40 agonist ivuxolimab in advanced cancers. Libraries were prepared by immunoSEQ multiplex PCR; TCRdb keeps only in-frame clonotypes and omits some of them. The table records about 62,000 clones, 79% of them present only once. Specimen: CD4+ or CD8+ T cells sorted from blood, collected in a trial of the OX40 agonist ivuxolimab. Receptors originate from an adult with an advanced solid tumor such as melanoma, head and neck, liver or kidney cancer. The conserved cysteine and the conserved F or W are not part of the CDR3 here. A D gene is named only where the DNA matches it firmly.

>TRBV4-3|-|TRBJ1-5
ASSQEREELWPQH
>TRBV30|-|TRBJ2-1
AWTGAYNEQF
>TRBV7-2|-|TRBJ2-5
ASSFLVQETQY
>TRBV6-5|-|TRBJ1-4
ASSYAHNFPSRKLF
>TRBV27|-|TRBJ2-1
ASSPGYNEQF
>TRBV11-2|TRBD2|TRBJ2-7
ASSTTSGRVSSREQY
>TRBV27|-|TRBJ1-1
ASSLRGRGIKNTEAF
>TRBV19|TRBD1|TRBJ1-4
ASTRTGRTEKLF
>TRBV2|-|TRBJ2-3
ASRRGEFTDTQY
>TRBV4-1|TRBD2|TRBJ2-1
ASTHGWTSDYNEQF
>TRBV19|-|TRBJ2-7
ASSQGPATPYEQY
>TRBV7-2|-|TRBJ2-7
ASSLAREYEQY
>TRBV9|TRBD1|TRBJ2-5
ASSETGTGVLETQY
>TRBV29-1|-|TRBJ1-1
SVEAAGTKTRNTEAF
>TRBV7-2|-|TRBJ2-7
ASSRTAQAYEQY